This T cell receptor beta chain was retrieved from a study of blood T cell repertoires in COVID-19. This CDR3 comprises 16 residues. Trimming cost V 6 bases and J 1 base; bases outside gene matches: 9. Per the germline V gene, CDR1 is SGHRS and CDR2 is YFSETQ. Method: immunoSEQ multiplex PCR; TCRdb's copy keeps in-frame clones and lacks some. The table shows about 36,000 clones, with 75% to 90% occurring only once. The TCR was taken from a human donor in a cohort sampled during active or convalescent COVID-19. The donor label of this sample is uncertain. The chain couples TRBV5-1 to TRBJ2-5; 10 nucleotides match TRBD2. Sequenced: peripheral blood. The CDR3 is CASTRGSGRTQETQYF. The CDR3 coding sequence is TGCGCCAGCACCCGTGGTAGCGGGAGGACCCAAGAGACCCAGTACTTC.